These 13 T cell receptor beta chains were sequenced from one sample in a study of blood T cell repertoires in COVID-19. Profiling relied on immunoSEQ multiplex PCR, and the TCRdb table lists in-frame clones only, not all of them. The sample has 110,000 or so clones, 90% seen once. The specimen was peripheral blood. The receptors shown here come from a woman between 50 and 59 years old with acute or convalescent COVID-19.

The chain recombines TRBV28 with TRBJ1-5; TRBD1 is a possible D gene (5 bases). V lost 6 bases, J lost 1 base, and 16 bases lay in between. Germline lookup yields CDR1 MDHEN and CDR2 SYDVKM. The CDR3 is 16 residues long. CDR3 sequence: CASSLRGETSNQPQHF. CDR3 coding DNA: TGTGCCAGCAGCCTTAGGGGCGAGACCAGCAATCAGCCCCAGCATTTT.

The chain couples TRBV19 to TRBJ1-5; 9 bases map to TRBD1. The junction had 7 bases not matched to a gene; V was cut back by 6 bases and J by 1 base. Germline V gives CDR1 LNHDA, CDR2 SQIVND (reference sequence). This CDR3 is 16 amino acids long. The DNA for the CDR3 is TGTGCCAGTAGCCCCGGGACAGGGAGAAGCAATCAGCCCCAGCATTTT. It yields the protein CASSPGTGRSNQPQHF.

V and J are TRBV7-2 and TRBJ1-2; 7 bases are a match to TRBD1. After removal of 9 bases from V and 6 bases from J, the junction contained 4 bases not matched to a gene. Germline loops: CDR1 SGHTA, CDR2 FQGNSA. The CDR3 is 11 amino acids. The CDR3 spells CARVTGHGYTF. The DNA for the CDR3 is TGTGCCAGAGTGACAGGGCATGGCTACACCTTC.

For the CDR3, the DNA is TGTGCCAGCAGTTTGACAGGAGATAATTCACCCCTCCACTTT. Translated, it gives CASSLTGDNSPLHF. The chain has TRBV7-8 and TRBJ1-6, with D possibly TRBD1 on 6 matching bases. CDR1 and CDR2 (germline): SGHVS, FQNEAQ. This CDR3 has 14 amino acids. Trimming cost V 6 bases and J 5 bases, with 11 bases left between them.

V gene TRBV27 combines with J gene TRBJ1-1; D is undetermined. The CDR3 consists of 13 residues. The germline gives CDR1 MNHEY, CDR2 SMNVEV (reference sequence). The V end lost 2 bases, the J end lost 5 bases, and 9 bases lay between the germline ends. This CDR3 reads CASSLLQRTEAFF. CDR3 bases: TGTGCCAGCAGTTTACTGCAGAGGACTGAAGCTTTCTTT.

The genes are TRBV28 and TRBJ1-4; 9 nucleotides match TRBD1. In germline, CDR1 is MDHEN, CDR2 SYDVKM. After removal of 6 bases from V and 3 bases from J, the junction contained 5 bases not matched to a gene. The CDR3 totals 15 residues. The CDR3 is CASSLRDRANEKLFF. DNA for the CDR3: TGTGCCAGCAGCCTCCGGGACAGGGCTAATGAAAAACTGTTTTTT.

This clone was seen once. The chain has TRBV6-5 and TRBJ1-6; 7 bases are a match to TRBD1. The germline V gene has CDR1 MNHEY and CDR2 SVGAGI. The CDR3 is 14 amino acids. V lost 6 bases and J lost 5; bases outside the gene matches: 4. As DNA, the CDR3 is TGTGCCAGCAGAGAGACAGGGAATAATTCACCCCTCCACTTT. Its translation: CASRETGNNSPLHF.

This sequence joins TRBV10-1 and TRBJ1-1; D is unclear. Germline-derived CDR1 and CDR2 are WNHNN and SYGVQD (reference sequence). The CDR3 covers 15 residues. V shed 5 bases and J shed 0 bases, with 13 bases lying between them. The DNA of the CDR3 is TGCGCCAGCAGTCCCCCATTGTACATGAACACTGAAGCTTTCTTT. Translating gives CASSPPLYMNTEAFF.

V gene TRBV18 combines with J gene TRBJ2-3; TRBD1 matches 10 bases. CDR1 and CDR2 from the germline V gene are KGHSH and LQKENI. The CDR3 extends over 16 amino acids. The V segment lost 3 bases and the J segment 3 bases; nucleotides outside the gene matches: 6. The CDR3 bases are TGTGCCAGCTCACCCCCGGACAGGGGGGTTACAGATACGCAGTATTTT. This encodes CASSPPDRGVTDTQYF.

This chain joins TRBV30 and TRBJ2-3; D might be TRBD1 (7 bases). This CDR3 has 15 amino acids. Germline CDR1 reads GTSNPN; CDR2 reads SVGIG (reference sequence). V was shortened by 2 bases and J by 0 bases, with 12 bases between the two germline ends. CDR3 in DNA: TGTGCCTGGAGTCAGGGGGGACGAAGCACAGATACGCAGTATTTT. Its protein is CAWSQGGRSTDTQYF.

The rearrangement uses TRBV5-1 and TRBJ1-2, with D maybe TRBD1 (6 bases). Germline CDR1 and CDR2: SGHRS and YFSETQ. This CDR3 has 15 amino acids. Trimming took off 0 bases at V and 3 bases at J, with 12 bases between the two ends. This CDR3 is CASSLGPGEDYGYTF. In nucleotides, the CDR3 is TGCGCCAGCAGCTTGGGTCCAGGGGAAGACTATGGCTACACCTTC.

This chain joins TRBV2 and TRBJ1-6; D is ambiguous. The germline CDR1 and CDR2 sequences are SNHLY and FYNNEI. The CDR3 runs 15 residues. V was cut by 5 bases and J by 0 bases, with 8 bases left in between. The CDR3 DNA follows: TGTGCCAGCAGTTCCGACAACTCCTATAATTCACCCCTCCACTTT. It codes for CASSSDNSYNSPLHF. Full variable domain (remainder filled in from reference TRBV2 and TRBJ1-6): EPEVTQTPSHQVTQMGQEVILRCVPISNHLYFYWYRQILGQKVEFLVSFYNNEISEKSEIFDDQFSVERPDGSNFTLKIRSTKLEDSAMYFCASSSDNSYNSPLHFGNGTRLTVT.

This rearrangement joins TRBV30 to TRBJ2-7, with TRBD1 matching 7 bases. The CDR3 totals 15 residues. The V segment lost 1 base and the J segment 2 bases; nucleotides outside the gene matches: 8. The germline CDR1 and CDR2 sequences are GTSNPN and SVGIG (reference sequence). Here the CDR3 reads CAWSEGTVLTYEQYF. CDR3 coding DNA: TGTGCCTGGAGTGAAGGGACAGTCCTAACCTACGAGCAGTACTTC.